This T cell receptor (beta chain) is drawn from a study of radiation and T cells in renal cell carcinoma (TCRdb year 2020). Regarding the study in general: TCR beta sequencing covered some 55 samples in total, comprising around 26 tumors and roughly 27 peripheral blood samples. In the 40 to 60 samples combined, around 3.9 million unique CDR3 nucleotide sequences were found, encoding 2.5 million to 3 million unique CDR3 amino acid sequences. General findings and caveats noted by the study authors: Only small tumor regions of roughly 1.1 g were available, so intratumoral heterogeneity was not captured. TCR clonality was higher in irradiated tumors than in controls, as the top 100 clonotypes made up an average of approximately 54% of the repertoire in irradiated tumors compared with around 40% in nephrectomy-only tumors. With a single-armed trial design, the study had no way to address how radiation dose or scheduling affects the TCR repertoire. Compared with control tumors, irradiated tumors had a greater number of dominant CDR3 motifs, and these motifs made up a bigger portion of the repertoire.

Sample time point, as interpreted from the label and publication: tumor resected at nephrectomy. What the treatment or condition label conveys for this sample: treatment-naive control, cytoreductive nephrectomy. Control tumors came from treatment-naive renal cell carcinoma patients who underwent cytoreductive nephrectomy without prior radiation. Every patient had renal cell carcinoma of clear cell pathology. Control tumors used for TCR sequencing were obtained from a handful of females and 11 males (median age roughly 50 years, range roughly 35 to 85) and were resected from about 2010 to 2015. Tumors were dissociated mechanically, digested with collagenase/hyaluronidase at 37 degrees C, processed in gentleMACS C tubes, and stored in liquid nitrogen. The QIAamp DNA Blood Mini Kit (Qiagen) was used to prepare genomic DNA for TCR sequencing. Samples were included in the analyses only if all quality control checks were passed.

Following the manufacturer's recommendations, the immunoSEQ kit was used to generate TCR beta libraries from genomic DNA. To prepare the libraries, a first multiplex PCR with proprietary primers was run, followed by a second PCR that added unique barcodes, and a bead cleanup was done after each round. Each sample batch included a kit-provided positive control reaction and a negative control reaction. The final libraries were assessed on an Agilent 4200 TapeStation D1000 ScreenTape, pooled by volume, and quantified by qPCR. Sequencing ran on an Illumina NextSeq500 with a MidOutput 150-cycle cartridge, using 156 Read1 and 15 Index1 cycles with kit custom primers. The pooled library was loaded at 0.75 to 1 pM, and around 18% PhiX control was spiked in. In the paper's pipeline: Vendor-processed data were analyzed in R, and a clonotype was defined as all T cells sharing the same CDR3 nucleotide sequence. For clone abundance analyses, frequencies were normalized to the 10,000 most abundant clones per sample. Public T cell clones, which averaged fewer than five per sample, were removed prior to analysis. The dominant motif analysis was done with ImmunoMap using the PAM10 matrix, a gap penalty of 30, and a homology threshold of 0.3, and motifs with a cumulative frequency of at least 0.01 were considered dominant. Sourced from immuneACCESS, this table was stored by TCRdb with only in-frame sequences that have V and J called. A share of the clones is absent; for the studies checked, an unresolved V gene accounts for under half, and the remainder has no known explanation. V and J calls plus clone size are reproduced from that table; the DNA served to infer D and trimming. In all, the sample holds around 15,000 clones, and around 50% of those were seen once. The biggest ten clones account for 10% to 15% of the sample.

Regarding this clone: The antigen it recognizes is unknown. Per-base quality was not reported, and no clone a single base away is much larger than it.

A distance of 13 bases separates the germline ends of V and J, which lose 4 bases and 0 bases respectively. The CDR3 starts with the cysteine, ends with the phenylalanine, and has 16 residues. CDR3 DNA only is kept here, 48 bases in frame from base 1. For CDR1 and CDR2, the germline V gene lists MGHRA and YSYEKL. This chain is built from TRBV4-1 and TRBJ2-4, with the D gene too uncertain to name. Sequenced material: tumor tissue, taken from a patient whose treatment was nephrectomy without radiotherapy. This TCR derives from a man in his fifties with renal cell carcinoma. The encoded CDR3 is CASSLQATPAKNIQYF. The sequence in DNA is TGCGCCAGCAGCCTTCAGGCCACCCCAGCCAAAAACATTCAGTACTTC.